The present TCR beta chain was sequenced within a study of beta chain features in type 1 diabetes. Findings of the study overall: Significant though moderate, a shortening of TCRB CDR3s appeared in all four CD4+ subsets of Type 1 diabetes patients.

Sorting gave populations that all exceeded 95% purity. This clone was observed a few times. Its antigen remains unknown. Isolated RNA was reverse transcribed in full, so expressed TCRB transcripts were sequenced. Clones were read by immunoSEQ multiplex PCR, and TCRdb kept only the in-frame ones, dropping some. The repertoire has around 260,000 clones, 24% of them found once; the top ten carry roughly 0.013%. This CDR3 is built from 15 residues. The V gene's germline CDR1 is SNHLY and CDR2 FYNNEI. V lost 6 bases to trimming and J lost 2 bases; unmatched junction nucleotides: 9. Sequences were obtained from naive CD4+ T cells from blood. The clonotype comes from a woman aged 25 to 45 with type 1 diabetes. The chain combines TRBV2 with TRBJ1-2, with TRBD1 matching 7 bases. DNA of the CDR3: TGTGCCAGCAGGGATGGGGGACAGCCAAACTATGGCTACACCTTC. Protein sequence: CASRDGGQPNYGYTF.